The T cell receptor (beta chain) described here comes from a study of T cells in Graves' hyperthyroidism and ophthalmopathy. Germline CDR1 SGHAT, CDR2 FQNNGV. The CDR3 covers 16 residues. V was trimmed by 1 base and J by 7 bases, leaving 14 bases between them. Amplified TCR beta CDR3 regions derived from RNA transcripts. With the HTBI primer set, the TCR CDR3 went through a first round of RT-PCR. TCRdb analysed the multiplex PCR reads with MiXCR anew, one entry per CDR3 protein. Among about 400,000 distinct CDR3 sequences listed, about 15% were seen once. This clonotype came up many times. The receptor comes from a man younger than 30 with Graves' ophthalmopathy. The sample taken for sequencing was blood. The genes are TRBV11-2 and TRBJ1-6, with D possibly matching TRBD1 (6 bases). Here the CDR3 reads CASSLVSRGANSPLHF. CDR3 DNA: TGTGCCAGCAGCTTAGTCAGCAGGGGAGCGAATTCACCCCTCCACTTT.